This T cell receptor (beta chain) was profiled in a study of early T cells in non-severe SARS-CoV-2 infection. Across the whole study: With bulk RNA from unsorted whole blood as input, sequencing yielded unpaired chains.

Trimming removed 4 bases at V and 6 bases at J, with 21 bases between. This CDR3 is 16 amino acids long. Germline V gene data show CDR1 as SGHRS and CDR2 as YFSETQ. This clonotype showed up many times. Antigen specificity is unknown. TCRdb ran MiXCR on the 5' RACE reads and lists one entry per CDR3 protein. The data contain roughly 69,000 distinct CDR3 sequences, 7.5% to 9% of them singletons. Study-level points and caveats: VDJdb matching, biased toward anti-spike CD8 responses, missed private and CD4 specificities.

The V and J genes are TRBV5-1 and TRBJ2-3, with D unresolved. This sequence was found in an adult who was a healthcare worker with PCR-confirmed SARS-CoV-2 infection or an uninfected control (not recorded which). The sequences come from whole blood, collected at baseline. The chain's CDR3 is CASSLGATLLGDTQYF. CDR3 coding DNA: TGCGCCAGCAGCCTGGGTGCTACCCTCTTGGGTGATACGCAGTATTTT.